These 17 T cell receptor beta chains share one sample of origin, sequenced in a study of blood T cell repertoires in COVID-19. The repertoire was sequenced with immunoSEQ multiplex PCR; TCRdb's copy has only in-frame clones and lacks some. The table includes almost 350,000 clones, over 85% detected once. Sequencing was performed on peripheral blood. The receptors stem from an older woman with COVID-19, enrolled during active disease.

This clone was found a few times. This chain connects TRBV19 to TRBJ1-2; 10 bases fit TRBD1. The CDR3 runs to 16 residues. Trimming at V came to 7 bases and at J to 1 base, leaving 9 bases not matched to a gene. The germline V gene encodes CDR1 LNHDA and CDR2 SQIVND (reference sequence). CDR3 sequence (DNA): TGTGCCAGTACACGGGGGACAGGGGTAGTTAACTATGGCTACACCTTC. Protein sequence: CASTRGTGVVNYGYTF. Looking up the rest from reference TRBV19 and TRBJ1-2 gives the full variable domain: DGGITQSPKYLFRKEGQNVTLSCEQNLNHDAMYWYRQDPGQGLRLIYYSQIVNDFQKGDIAEGYSVSREKKESFPLTVTSAQKNPTAFYLCASTRGTGVVNYGYTFGSGTRLTVV.

This clone has just one count. The chain is built from TRBV7-3 and TRBJ1-6; possible D gene TRBD1, 5 bases. The V and J ends lost 3 bases and 8 bases respectively, with 14 bases between them. CDR1 and CDR2 from the germline V gene are SGHTA and FQGTGA. The CDR3 has 15 residues. The CDR3 is CASSFDFGGDSPLHF. DNA of the CDR3: TGTGCCAGCAGCTTCGACTTTGGGGGGGATTCACCCCTCCACTTT.

J is TRBJ1-2 and V is TRBV19, with TRBD1 identical over 8 bases. Germline CDR1 reads LNHDA; CDR2 reads SQIVND (reference sequence). This CDR3 region has 14 residues. V was clipped by 3 bases and J by 3 bases; unmatched bases: 3. The CDR3 protein is CASSMQGAYYGYTF. In DNA form, the CDR3 reads TGTGCCAGTAGTATGCAGGGGGCATACTATGGCTACACCTTC. Full variable domain (remainder filled in from reference TRBV19 and TRBJ1-2): DGGITQSPKYLFRKEGQNVTLSCEQNLNHDAMYWYRQDPGQGLRLIYYSQIVNDFQKGDIAEGYSVSREKKESFPLTVTSAQKNPTAFYLCASSMQGAYYGYTFGSGTRLTVV.

V is TRBV4-1 and J is TRBJ2-1; 10 bases map to TRBD2. With V trimmed by 0 bases and J by 6 bases, 8 bases remained unmatched. The CDR3 spans 17 residues. CDR1 is MGHRA and CDR2 is YSYEKL in the germline V gene. CDR3 sequence reads: CASSQEVETSGANEQFF. Here the CDR3 DNA reads TGCGCCAGCAGCCAAGAAGTAGAAACTAGCGGGGCCAATGAGCAGTTCTTC.

The genes are TRBV5-5 and TRBJ1-1, with TRBD1 identical over 9 bases. CDR3 length: 13 residues. Germline loops: CDR1 SGHKS, CDR2 YYEKEE (reference sequence). V lost 5 bases to trimming and J lost 5 bases; unmatched junction nucleotides: 4. The DNA for the CDR3 is TGTGCCAGCAGTTTGACAGGGGGAACTGAAGCTTTCTTT. Translation: CASSLTGGTEAFF.

The rearrangement links TRBV11-2 to TRBJ1-2; D not resolved. Germline V gene sequence: CDR1 SGHAT, CDR2 FQNNGV. V lost 0 bases and J 7 bases, leaving 9 bases between the germline ends. There are 13 residues in the CDR3. CDR3 in amino acids: CASSLDYRSGYTF. CDR3 nucleotide sequence: TGTGCCAGCAGCTTAGATTACAGATCTGGCTACACCTTC.

The J gene is TRBJ1-2, the V gene TRBV5-1, with 12 nucleotides matching TRBD1. V was pared by 4 bases and J by 2 bases, with 3 bases of the junction left unmatched. The CDR3 extends over 15 amino acids. Germline assignment: CDR1 SGHRS and CDR2 YFSETQ. The chain's CDR3 is CASSDGTGGNYGYTF. For the CDR3, the DNA is TGCGCCAGCAGCGACGGGACAGGGGGCAACTATGGCTACACCTTC.

V is TRBV7-9 and J is TRBJ2-2; TRBD2 is a possible D gene (5 bases). The CDR3 has 13 residues. With 9 bases removed from V and 0 bases from J, the gap between germline ends came to 8 bases. The germline CDR1 and CDR2 sequences are SEHNR and FQNEAQ (reference sequence). The CDR3 protein is CARGSANTGELFF. CDR3 nucleotides: TGTGCCAGAGGGAGCGCGAACACCGGGGAGCTGTTTTTT.

The chain has TRBV6-5 and TRBJ2-7; 8 bases fit TRBD1. The J segment lost 6 bases and the V segment lost 6 bases, leaving 13 bases of the junction unmatched. The CDR3 consists of 15 residues. The germline gives CDR1 MNHEY, CDR2 SVGAGI. The CDR3 coding sequence is TGTGCCAGCAGGGGACTCCTCACAGGGGGAGGCGAGCAGTACTTC. Translation gives CASRGLLTGGGEQYF.

The chain carries TRBV6-5 and TRBJ1-1, with 8 bases aligning to TRBD1. This CDR3 has 14 residues. The V segment lost 2 bases and the J segment 1 base; nucleotides outside the gene matches: 0. Germline CDR1 is MNHEY and CDR2 is SVGAGI. The CDR3 sequence is CASSYDRGNTEAFF. The CDR3 nucleotides read TGTGCCAGCAGTTACGACAGGGGGAACACTGAAGCTTTCTTT.

On this clone: Germline is not matched at one junction end, which may reflect a read error. The chain joins TRBV3-1 (or the pseudogene TRBV3-2) to TRBJ2-5, with 8 bases that match TRBD2. Per the germline V gene, CDR1 is LGHDT and CDR2 is YNNKEL (reference sequence). CDR3 length: 18 amino acids. Here the CDR3 reads CASRQGPSGTSEGETQYF. CDR3 bases: TGTGCCAGCAGGCAAGGCCCATCCGGGACTAGTGAGGGGGAGACCCAGTACTTC.

The chain recombines TRBV5-4 with TRBJ2-5; D may be TRBD2 (5 bases). Germline assignment: CDR1 SGHNT and CDR2 YYREEE (reference sequence). V dropped 6 bases and J dropped 4 bases, with 22 bases sitting between them. CDR3 size: 16 residues. The CDR3 DNA reads TGTGCCAGCACCCGAGGGAACCCCGGAGAGGGAGAGACCCAGTACTTC. This sequence encodes CASTRGNPGEGETQYF.

This clone was seen more than once but under ten times. The chain is built from TRBV28 and TRBJ1-2; tentatively, D is TRBD1 (5 bases). Germline-derived CDR1 and CDR2 are MDHEN and SYDVKM. This CDR3 has 16 residues. Trimming left V 6 bases short and J 0 bases short, with 17 bases between. The CDR3 sequence: CASRRTGTGANYGYTF. The CDR3, as DNA: TGTGCCAGCAGGAGAACAGGTACTGGAGCTAACTATGGCTACACCTTC.

The rearrangement links TRBV30 to TRBJ1-5, with a tentative D call TRBD1 (5 bases). From germline, CDR1 is GTSNPN and CDR2 SVGIG (reference sequence). The CDR3 runs to 13 residues. Trimming pared 1 base from V and 9 bases from J, leaving 13 bases between. CDR3 coding DNA: TGTGCCTGGAGTGGGGGGGGTCTCAGGCCCCAGCATTTT. Translated: CAWSGGGLRPQHF.

The chain combines TRBV7-9 with TRBJ1-1, with TRBD1 identical over 8 bases. Per the germline V gene, CDR1 is SEHNR and CDR2 is FQNEAQ (reference sequence). The CDR3 is made up of 13 amino acids. V lost 8 bases to trimming and J lost 3 bases; unmatched junction nucleotides: 5. Here the CDR3 reads CASCIQGDTEAFF. As DNA, the CDR3 is TGTGCCAGCTGCATACAGGGGGACACTGAAGCTTTCTTT.

The rearrangement links TRBV4-1 to TRBJ2-1, with TRBD2 matching over 9 bases. The ends lost 1 base at V and 8 bases at J; junction bases unmatched: 6. The V gene's germline CDR1 is MGHRA and CDR2 YSYEKL. CDR3 length: 15 amino acids. This CDR3 is CASSQVLAGLDEQFF. CDR3 in DNA: TGCGCCAGCAGCCAAGTCCTAGCGGGGCTGGATGAGCAGTTCTTC.

J is TRBJ1-4 and V is TRBV9; weak D call: TRBD1 (6 bases). V lost 7 bases to trimming and J lost 7 bases, with 23 bases between them. Germline assignment: CDR1 SGDLS and CDR2 YYNGEE. The CDR3 totals 16 residues. For the CDR3, the DNA is TGTGCCAGCTCCACCTCGAGGGGGGGGAGCGGTGAAAAACTGTTTTTT. Protein product: CASSTSRGGSGEKLFF.